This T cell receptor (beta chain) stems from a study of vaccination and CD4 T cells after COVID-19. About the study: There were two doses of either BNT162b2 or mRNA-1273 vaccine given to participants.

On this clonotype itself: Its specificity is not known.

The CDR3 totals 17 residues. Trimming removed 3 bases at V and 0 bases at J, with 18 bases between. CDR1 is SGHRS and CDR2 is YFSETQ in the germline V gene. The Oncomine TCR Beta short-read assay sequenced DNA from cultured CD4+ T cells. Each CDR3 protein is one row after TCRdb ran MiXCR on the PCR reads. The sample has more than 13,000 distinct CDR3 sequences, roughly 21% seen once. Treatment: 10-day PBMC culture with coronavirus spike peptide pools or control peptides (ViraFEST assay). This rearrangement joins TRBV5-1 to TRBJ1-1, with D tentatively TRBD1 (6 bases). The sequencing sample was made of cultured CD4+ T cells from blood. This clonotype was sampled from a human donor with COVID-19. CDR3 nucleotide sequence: TGCGCCAGCAGCTCGACAGGTTGGCGTAACATGAACACTGAAGCTTTCTTT. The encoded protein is CASSSTGWRNMNTEAFF. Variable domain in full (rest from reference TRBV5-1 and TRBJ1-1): KAGVTQTPRYLIKTRGQQVTLSCSPISGHRSVSWYQQTPGQGLQFLFEYFSETQRNKGNFPGRFSGRQFSNSRSEMNVSTLELGDSALYLCASSSTGWRNMNTEAFFGQGTRLTVV.